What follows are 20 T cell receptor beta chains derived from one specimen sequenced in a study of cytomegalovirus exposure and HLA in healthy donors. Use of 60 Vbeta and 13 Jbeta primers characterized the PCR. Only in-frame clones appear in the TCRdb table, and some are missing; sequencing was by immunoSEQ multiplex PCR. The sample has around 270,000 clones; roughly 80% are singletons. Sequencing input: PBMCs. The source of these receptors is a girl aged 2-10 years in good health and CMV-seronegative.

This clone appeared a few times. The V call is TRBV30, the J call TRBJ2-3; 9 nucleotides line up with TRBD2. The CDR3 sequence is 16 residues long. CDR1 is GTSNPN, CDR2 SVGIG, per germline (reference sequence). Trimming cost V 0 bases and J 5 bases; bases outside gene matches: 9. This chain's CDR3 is CAWSVFSGSWRDTQYF. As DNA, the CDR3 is TGTGCCTGGAGTGTCTTTAGCGGGAGCTGGAGAGATACGCAGTATTTT.

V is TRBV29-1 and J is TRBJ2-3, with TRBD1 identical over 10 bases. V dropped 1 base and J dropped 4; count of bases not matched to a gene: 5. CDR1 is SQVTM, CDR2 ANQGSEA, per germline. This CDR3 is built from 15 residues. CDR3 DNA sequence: TGCAGCGTTGAAGGCCGGGACAGGGGCGCAGATACGCAGTATTTT. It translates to CSVEGRDRGADTQYF.

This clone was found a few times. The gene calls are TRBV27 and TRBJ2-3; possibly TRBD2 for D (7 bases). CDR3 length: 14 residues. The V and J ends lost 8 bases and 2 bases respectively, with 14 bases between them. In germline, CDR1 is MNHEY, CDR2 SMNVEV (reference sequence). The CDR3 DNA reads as TGTGCCAGCGGGGGGGGCGCCTACACAGATACGCAGTATTTT. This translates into CASGGGAYTDTQYF.

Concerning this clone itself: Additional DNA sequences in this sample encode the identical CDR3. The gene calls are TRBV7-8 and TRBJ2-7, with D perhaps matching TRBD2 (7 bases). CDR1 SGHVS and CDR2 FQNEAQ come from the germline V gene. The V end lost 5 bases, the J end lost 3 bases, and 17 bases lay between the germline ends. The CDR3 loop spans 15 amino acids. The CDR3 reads CASSTFWGGVYEQYF. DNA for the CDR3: TGTGCCAGCAGCACCTTTTGGGGGGGCGTCTACGAGCAGTACTTC.

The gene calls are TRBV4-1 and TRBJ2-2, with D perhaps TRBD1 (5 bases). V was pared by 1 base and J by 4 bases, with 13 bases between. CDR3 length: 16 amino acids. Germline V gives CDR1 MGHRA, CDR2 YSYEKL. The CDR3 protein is CASSQVKGKGTGELFF. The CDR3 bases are TGCGCCAGCAGCCAAGTAAAGGGGAAGGGCACCGGGGAGCTGTTTTTT.

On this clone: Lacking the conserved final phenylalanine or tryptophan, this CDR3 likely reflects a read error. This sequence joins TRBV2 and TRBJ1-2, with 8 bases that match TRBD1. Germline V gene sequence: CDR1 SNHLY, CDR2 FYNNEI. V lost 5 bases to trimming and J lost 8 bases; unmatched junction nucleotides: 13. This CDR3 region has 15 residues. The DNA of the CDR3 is TGTGCCAGCAGTCCCACAGGGGGACGGGTGATGGGCTACACCCTC. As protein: CASSPTGGRVMGYTL.

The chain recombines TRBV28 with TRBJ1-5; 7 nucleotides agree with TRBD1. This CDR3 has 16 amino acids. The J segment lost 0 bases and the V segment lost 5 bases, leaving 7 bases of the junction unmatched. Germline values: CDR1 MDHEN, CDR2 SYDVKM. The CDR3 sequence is CASSHLTGYSNQPQHF. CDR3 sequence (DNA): TGTGCCAGCAGTCACTTGACAGGGTATAGCAATCAGCCCCAGCATTTT.

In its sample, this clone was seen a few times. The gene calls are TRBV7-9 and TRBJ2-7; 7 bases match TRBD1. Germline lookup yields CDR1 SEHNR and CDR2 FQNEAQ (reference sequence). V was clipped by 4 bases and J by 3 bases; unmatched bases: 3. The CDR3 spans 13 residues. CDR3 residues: CASSWGQLYEQYF. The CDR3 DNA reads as TGTGCCAGCAGCTGGGGACAGCTCTACGAGCAGTACTTC.

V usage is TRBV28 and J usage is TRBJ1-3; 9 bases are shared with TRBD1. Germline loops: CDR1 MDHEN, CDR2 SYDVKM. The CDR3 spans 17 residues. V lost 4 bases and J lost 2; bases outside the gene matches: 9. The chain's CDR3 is CASSSQSTGGTGNTIYF. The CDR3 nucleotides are TGTGCCAGCAGTTCCCAATCGACAGGGGGGACTGGAAACACCATATATTTT.

The DNA of the CDR3 is TGTGCCAGCAGCGGGACAGTCCGCGACAATCAGCCCCAGCATTTT. This encodes CASSGTVRDNQPQHF. V gene TRBV2 combines with J gene TRBJ1-5; 7 nucleotides match TRBD1. This CDR3 spans 15 amino acids. Germline CDR1 SNHLY, CDR2 FYNNEI. V dropped 6 bases and J dropped 3; count of bases not matched to a gene: 8.

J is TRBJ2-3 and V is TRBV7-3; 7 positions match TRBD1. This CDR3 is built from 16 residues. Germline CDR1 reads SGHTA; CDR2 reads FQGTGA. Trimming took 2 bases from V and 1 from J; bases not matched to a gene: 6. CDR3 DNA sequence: TGTGCCAGCAGCTTATTCGACAGGGTGGGCACAGATACGCAGTATTTT. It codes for CASSLFDRVGTDTQYF.

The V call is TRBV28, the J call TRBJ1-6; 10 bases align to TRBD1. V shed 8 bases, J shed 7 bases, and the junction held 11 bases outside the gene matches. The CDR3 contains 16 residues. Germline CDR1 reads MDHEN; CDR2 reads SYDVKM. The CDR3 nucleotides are TGTGCCAGCGTAGTGGGACAGGGGTTTTCGAATTCACCCCTCCACTTT. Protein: CASVVGQGFSNSPLHF.

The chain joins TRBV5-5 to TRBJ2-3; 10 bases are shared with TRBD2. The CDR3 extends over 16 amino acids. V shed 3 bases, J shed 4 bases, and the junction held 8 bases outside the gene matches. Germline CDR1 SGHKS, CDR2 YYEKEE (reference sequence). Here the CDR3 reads CASSYSLAGMPDTQYF. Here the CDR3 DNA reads TGTGCCAGCAGCTACTCACTAGCGGGGATGCCAGATACGCAGTATTTT.

CDR3 nucleotides: TGTGCCAGCAGCTCAGACAGGAACACTGAAGCTTTCTTT. Translating gives CASSSDRNTEAFF. The J gene is TRBJ1-1, the V gene TRBV7-7, with D possibly TRBD1 on 5 matching bases. V was cut by 4 bases and J by 1 base, with 7 bases left in between. The germline V gene encodes CDR1 SSHAT and CDR2 FNYEAQ (reference sequence). This CDR3 spans 13 amino acids.

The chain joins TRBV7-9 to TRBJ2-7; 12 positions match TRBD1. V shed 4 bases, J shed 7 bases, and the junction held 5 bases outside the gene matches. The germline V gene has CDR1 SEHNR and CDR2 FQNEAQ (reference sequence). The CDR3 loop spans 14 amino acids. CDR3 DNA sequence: TGTGCCAGCAGCTCGGGACAGGGGGCGCCGGAGCAGTACTTC. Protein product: CASSSGQGAPEQYF.

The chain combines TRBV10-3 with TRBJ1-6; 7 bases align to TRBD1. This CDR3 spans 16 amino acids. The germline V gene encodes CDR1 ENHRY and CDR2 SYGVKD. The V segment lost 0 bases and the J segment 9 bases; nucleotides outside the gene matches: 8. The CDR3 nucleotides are TGTGCCATCAGTGAGTCGTTCTTTAGGGACAGTTCACCCCTCCACTTT. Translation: CAISESFFRDSSPLHF.

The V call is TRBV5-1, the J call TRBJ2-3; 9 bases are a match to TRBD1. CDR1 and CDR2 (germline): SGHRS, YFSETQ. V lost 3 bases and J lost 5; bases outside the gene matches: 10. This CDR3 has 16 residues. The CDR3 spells CASSYRTGDYIDTQYF. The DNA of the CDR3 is TGCGCCAGCAGCTACAGGACAGGGGATTATATAGATACGCAGTATTTT.

For the CDR3, the DNA is TGTGCCTGGACTCGGACATGGGCCTACGAGCAGTACTTC. It is translated as CAWTRTWAYEQYF. This sequence joins TRBV30 and TRBJ2-7, with a tentative D call TRBD1 (5 bases). Germline V lookup: CDR1 GTSNPN, CDR2 SVGIG (reference sequence). The CDR3 has 13 amino acids. Trimming took 4 bases from V and 2 from J, leaving 12 bases between them.

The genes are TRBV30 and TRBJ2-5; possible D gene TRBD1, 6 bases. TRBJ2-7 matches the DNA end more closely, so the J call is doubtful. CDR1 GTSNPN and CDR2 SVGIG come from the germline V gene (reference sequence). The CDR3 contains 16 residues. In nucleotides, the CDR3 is TGTGCCTGGAGTTCTCTTCCAGGGGCAGGTTCCTACGAGCAGTACTTC. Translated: CAWSSLPGAGSYEQYF.

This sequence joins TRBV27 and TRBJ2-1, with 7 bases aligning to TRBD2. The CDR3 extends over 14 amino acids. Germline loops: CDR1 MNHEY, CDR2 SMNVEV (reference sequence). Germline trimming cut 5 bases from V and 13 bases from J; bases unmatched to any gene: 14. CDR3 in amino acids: CASSLPGLVDAQFF. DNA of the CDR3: TGTGCCAGCAGTCTCCCCGGACTAGTCGATGCCCAGTTCTTC.